The source of this T cell receptor (beta chain) is a study of shared clonotypes between healthy human individuals. Study findings and constraints: What limited the represented genetic and exposure-history diversity was the small number of donors.

Details on this clone: Its antigen is as yet unknown.

TCRdb's table, derived via immunoSEQ multiplex PCR, lists solely in-frame clones and lacks some. The sample has more than 2 million clones; roughly 95% are singletons. The naive CD8 population came from CD45RO-negative cells selected for CCR7, without terminally differentiated effector memory CD45RA+ cells. The sample taken for sequencing was naive CD8+ T cells sorted from blood. This receptor was identified in a man between 18 and 29 years old in good health.

The CDR3 bases are TGTGCCAGCAGCGGACCCGGGACTATATACGAGCAGTACTTC. Translation gives CASSGPGTIYEQYF. The chain combines TRBV16 with TRBJ2-7; TRBD2 agrees at 7 bases. The germline V gene has CDR1 KGHSY and CDR2 FQNENV. The CDR3 has 14 residues. With 5 bases clipped from V and 4 bases from J, the junction kept 8 bases outside the gene matches.